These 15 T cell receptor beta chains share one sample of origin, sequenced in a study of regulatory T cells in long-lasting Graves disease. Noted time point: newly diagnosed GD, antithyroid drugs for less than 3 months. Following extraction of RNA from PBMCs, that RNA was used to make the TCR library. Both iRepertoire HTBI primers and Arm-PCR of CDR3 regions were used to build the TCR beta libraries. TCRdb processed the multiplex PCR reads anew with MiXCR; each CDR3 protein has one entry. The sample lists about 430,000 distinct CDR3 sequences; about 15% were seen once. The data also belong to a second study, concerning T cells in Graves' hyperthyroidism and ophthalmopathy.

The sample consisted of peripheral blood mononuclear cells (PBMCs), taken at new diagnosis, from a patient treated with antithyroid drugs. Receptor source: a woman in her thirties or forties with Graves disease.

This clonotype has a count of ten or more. This CDR3 reads CASSQFTGLYGNSPLHF. CDR3 in DNA: TGTGCCAGCAGCCAATTCACAGGGCTGTATGGGAATTCACCCCTCCACTTT. V gene TRBV11-3 combines with J gene TRBJ1-6; tentatively, D is TRBD1 (6 bases). CDR3 length: 17 residues. Germline-derived CDR1 and CDR2 are SGHNT and YENEEA. V was shortened by 5 bases and J by 7 bases, with 21 bases between the two germline ends.

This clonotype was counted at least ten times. This CDR3 is CASSFGLSGETQYF. Written as DNA, the CDR3 is TGTGCCAGCAGTTTCGGACTCTCCGGGGAGACCCAGTACTTC. The V gene is TRBV6-5, the J gene TRBJ2-5, with D possibly matching TRBD2 (5 bases). The V end lost 4 bases, the J end lost 5 bases, and 14 bases lay between the germline ends. This CDR3 contains 14 residues. Per the germline V gene, CDR1 is MNHEY and CDR2 is SVGAGI.

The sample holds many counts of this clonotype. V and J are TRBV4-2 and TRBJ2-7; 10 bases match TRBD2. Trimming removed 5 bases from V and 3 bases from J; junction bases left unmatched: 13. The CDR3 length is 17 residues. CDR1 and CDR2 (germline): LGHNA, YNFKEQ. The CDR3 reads CASSVTRTSGRNYEQYF. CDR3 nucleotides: TGTGCCAGCAGCGTTACTCGGACTAGCGGTAGGAACTACGAGCAGTACTTC.

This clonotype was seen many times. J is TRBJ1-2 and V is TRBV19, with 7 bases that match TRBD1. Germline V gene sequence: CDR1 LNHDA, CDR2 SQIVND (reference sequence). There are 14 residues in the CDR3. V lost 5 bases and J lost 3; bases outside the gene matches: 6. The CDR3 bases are TGTGCCAGTAGTTCGAGGACAGGCTACTATGGCTACACCTTC. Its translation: CASSSRTGYYGYTF. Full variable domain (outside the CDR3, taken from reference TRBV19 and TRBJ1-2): DGGITQSPKYLFRKEGQNVTLSCEQNLNHDAMYWYRQDPGQGLRLIYYSQIVNDFQKGDIAEGYSVSREKKESFPLTVTSAQKNPTAFYLCASSSRTGYYGYTFGSGTRLTVV.

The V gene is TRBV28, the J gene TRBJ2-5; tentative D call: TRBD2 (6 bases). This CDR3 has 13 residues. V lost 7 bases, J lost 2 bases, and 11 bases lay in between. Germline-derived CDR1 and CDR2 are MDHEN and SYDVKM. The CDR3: CASTAGNQETQYF. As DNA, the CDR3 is TGTGCCAGCACCGCGGGGAATCAAGAGACCCAGTACTTC.

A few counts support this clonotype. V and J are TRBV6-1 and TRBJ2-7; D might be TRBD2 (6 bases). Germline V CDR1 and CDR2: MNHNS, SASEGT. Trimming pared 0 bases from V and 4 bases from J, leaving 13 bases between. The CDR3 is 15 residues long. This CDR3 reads CASSEAGTGLYEQYF. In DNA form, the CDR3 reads TGTGCCAGCAGTGAAGCGGGGACTGGATTATACGAGCAGTACTTC.

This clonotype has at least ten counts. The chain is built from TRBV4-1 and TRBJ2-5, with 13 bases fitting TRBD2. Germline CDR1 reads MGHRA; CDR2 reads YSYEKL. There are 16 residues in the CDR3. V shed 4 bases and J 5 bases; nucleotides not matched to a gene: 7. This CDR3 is CASSPTSGRVQETQYF. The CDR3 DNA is TGCGCCAGCAGCCCCACTAGCGGGAGGGTCCAGGAGACCCAGTACTTC.

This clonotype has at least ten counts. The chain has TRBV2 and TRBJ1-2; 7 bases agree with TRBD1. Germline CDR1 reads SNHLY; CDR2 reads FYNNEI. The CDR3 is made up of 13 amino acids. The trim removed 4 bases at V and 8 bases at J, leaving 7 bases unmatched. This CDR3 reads CASSAQGDEGYTF. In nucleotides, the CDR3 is TGTGCCAGCAGTGCTCAGGGGGACGAAGGCTACACCTTC.

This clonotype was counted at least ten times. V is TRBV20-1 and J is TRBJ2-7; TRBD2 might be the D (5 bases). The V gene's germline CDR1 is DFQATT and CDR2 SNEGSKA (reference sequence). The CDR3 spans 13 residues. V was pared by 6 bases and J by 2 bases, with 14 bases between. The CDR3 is CSARSRDTYEQYF. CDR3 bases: TGCAGTGCGCGAAGCCGGGATACCTACGAGCAGTACTTC.

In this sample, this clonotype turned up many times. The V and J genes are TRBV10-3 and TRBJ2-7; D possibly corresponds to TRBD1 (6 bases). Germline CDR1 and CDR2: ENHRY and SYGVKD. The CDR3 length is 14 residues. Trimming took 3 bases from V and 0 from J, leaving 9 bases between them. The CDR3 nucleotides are TGTGCCATCAGTGAATGGGACAACTCCTACGAGCAGTACTTC. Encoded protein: CAISEWDNSYEQYF.

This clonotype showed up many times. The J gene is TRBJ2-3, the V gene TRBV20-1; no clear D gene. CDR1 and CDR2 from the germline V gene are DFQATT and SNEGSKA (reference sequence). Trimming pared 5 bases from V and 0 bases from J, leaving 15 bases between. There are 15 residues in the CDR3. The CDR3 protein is CSAHRTTLSTDTQYF. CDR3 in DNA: TGCAGTGCTCATAGGACCACCTTGAGCACAGATACGCAGTATTTT.

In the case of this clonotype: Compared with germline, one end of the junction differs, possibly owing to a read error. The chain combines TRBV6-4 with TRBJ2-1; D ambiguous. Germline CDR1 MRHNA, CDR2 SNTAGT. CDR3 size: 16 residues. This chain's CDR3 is CASSYSSGGSYNEQFF. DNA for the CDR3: TGTGCCAGCAGTTACTCCTCGGGTGGGTCCTACAATGAGCAGTTCTTC.

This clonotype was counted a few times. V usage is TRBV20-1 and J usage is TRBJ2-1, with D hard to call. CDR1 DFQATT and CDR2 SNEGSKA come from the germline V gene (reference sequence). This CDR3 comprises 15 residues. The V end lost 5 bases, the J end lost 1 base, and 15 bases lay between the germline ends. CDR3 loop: CSAEAGARSYNEQFF. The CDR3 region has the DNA TGCAGTGCTGAGGCAGGAGCTCGGTCCTACAATGAGCAGTTCTTC.

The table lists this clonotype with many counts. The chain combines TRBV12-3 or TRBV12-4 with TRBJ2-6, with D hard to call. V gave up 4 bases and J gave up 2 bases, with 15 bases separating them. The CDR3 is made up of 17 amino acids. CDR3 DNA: TGTGCCAGCAGTTCTCTACCCCTGAGTACTGGGGCCAACGTCCTGACTTTC. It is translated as CASSSLPLSTGANVLTF.

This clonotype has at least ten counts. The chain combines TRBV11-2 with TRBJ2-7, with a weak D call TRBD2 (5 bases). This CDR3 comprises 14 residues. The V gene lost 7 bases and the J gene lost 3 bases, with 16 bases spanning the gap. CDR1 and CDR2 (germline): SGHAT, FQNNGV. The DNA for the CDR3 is TGTGCCAGCACCCCGGGAAGTGGCTACTACGAGCAGTACTTC. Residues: CASTPGSGYYEQYF.